Presented here are 8 T cell receptor beta chains from one specimen sequenced in a study of T cell changes during pregnancy in multiple sclerosis. Assay used: immunoSEQ multiplex PCR; TCRdb lists only in-frame clones, some missing. The sample has just under 65,000 clones; 91% are singletons. Source: peripheral blood, taken after pregnancy. These receptors were obtained from a female donor in good health, enrolled as a control in a pregnancy study.

This chain joins TRBV7-9 and TRBJ2-7; perhaps TRBD2 as D (5 bases). V lost 5 bases, J lost 5 bases, and 13 bases lay in between. CDR3 length equals 13 residues. Germline V gene data show CDR1 as SEHNR and CDR2 as FQNEAQ (reference sequence). The CDR3 DNA sequence: TGTGCCAGCAGCGCAGGACTTAGCCACGAGCAGTACTTC. This sequence encodes CASSAGLSHEQYF.

The rearrangement links TRBV30 to TRBJ1-1; D is perhaps TRBD1 (6 bases). Deletions cut 8 bases from V and 1 base from J, with 8 bases between. Germline lookup yields CDR1 GTSNPN and CDR2 SVGIG (reference sequence). CDR3 length: 11 residues. This CDR3 reads CAVQGNTEAFF. In DNA, the CDR3 is TGTGCCGTACAGGGGAACACTGAAGCTTTCTTT. The full variable domain, completed using reference TRBV30 and TRBJ1-1, is SQTIHQWPATLVQPVGSPLSLECTVEGTSNPNLYWYRQAAGRGLQLLFYSVGIGQISSEVPQNLSASRPQDRQFILSSKKLLLSDSGFYLCAVQGNTEAFFGQGTRLTVV.

V usage is TRBV19 and J usage is TRBJ1-1; the D gene is possibly TRBD1 (6 bases). Between the trimmed V and J ends, which lost 7 bases and 6 bases, there was a span of 21 bases. The germline V gene encodes CDR1 LNHDA and CDR2 SQIVND (reference sequence). The CDR3 spans 15 residues. CDR3 DNA sequence: TGTGCCAGTAAGGTTGATATACAGGGACGGTCTGAAGCTTTCTTT. It specifies CASKVDIQGRSEAFF.

The chain employs TRBV10-3 and TRBJ1-2; 8 nucleotides match TRBD1. V was pared by 2 bases and J by 2 bases, with 4 bases of the junction left unmatched. This CDR3 has 15 residues. Per the germline V gene, CDR1 is ENHRY and CDR2 is SYGVKD. CDR3 amino acids: CAISEARTGNYGYTF. The CDR3 region has the DNA TGTGCCATCAGTGAGGCACGGACAGGGAACTATGGCTACACCTTC.

The chain has TRBV19 and TRBJ1-6; TRBD1 is a possible D gene (6 bases). The CDR3 extends over 15 amino acids. Per the germline V gene, CDR1 is LNHDA and CDR2 is SQIVND (reference sequence). V lost 6 bases and J lost 7, with 16 bases in between. CDR3 bases: TGTGCCAGTAGAGCTGGACAGCATGGGAATTCACCCCTCCACTTT. It codes for CASRAGQHGNSPLHF. Together with reference TRBV19 and TRBJ1-6, the CDR3 gives the full variable domain: DGGITQSPKYLFRKEGQNVTLSCEQNLNHDAMYWYRQDPGQGLRLIYYSQIVNDFQKGDIAEGYSVSREKKESFPLTVTSAQKNPTAFYLCASRAGQHGNSPLHFGNGTRLTVT.

J is TRBJ1-3 and V is TRBV9; maybe TRBD1 (6 bases). The CDR3 spans 15 residues. V lost 4 bases, J lost 0 bases, and 11 bases lay in between. Germline V gene lookup returns CDR1 SGDLS and CDR2 YYNGEE. CDR3 nucleotide sequence: TGTGCCAGCAGCACCACAGGGAACTCTGGAAACACCATATATTTT. It yields the protein CASSTTGNSGNTIYF. Drawing the rest from reference TRBV9 and TRBJ1-3, the complete variable domain is DSGVTQTPKHLITATGQRVTLRCSPRSGDLSVYWYQQSLDQGLQFLIQYYNGEERAKGNILERFSAQQFPDLHSELNLSSLELGDSALYFCASSTTGNSGNTIYFGEGSWLTVV.

The chain carries TRBV14 and TRBJ2-1; tentatively, D is TRBD1 (5 bases). From germline, CDR1 is SGHDN and CDR2 FVKESK. The CDR3 contains 12 residues. V shed 4 bases and J shed 7 bases, with 8 bases lying between them. In DNA, the CDR3 is TGTGCCAGCAGCCCAAACAGGAATGAGCAGTTCTTC. It translates to CASSPNRNEQFF.

The genes are TRBV4-1 and TRBJ1-5, with D maybe TRBD1 (5 bases). CDR3 length: 15 amino acids. Trimming took 0 bases from V and 6 from J, leaving 12 bases between them. Per germline, CDR1 MGHRA and CDR2 YSYEKL. The CDR3 nucleotides are TGCGCCAGCAGCCAAGATCCGGGGGGTGGTCAGCCCCAGCATTTT. Translated, it gives CASSQDPGGGQPQHF.